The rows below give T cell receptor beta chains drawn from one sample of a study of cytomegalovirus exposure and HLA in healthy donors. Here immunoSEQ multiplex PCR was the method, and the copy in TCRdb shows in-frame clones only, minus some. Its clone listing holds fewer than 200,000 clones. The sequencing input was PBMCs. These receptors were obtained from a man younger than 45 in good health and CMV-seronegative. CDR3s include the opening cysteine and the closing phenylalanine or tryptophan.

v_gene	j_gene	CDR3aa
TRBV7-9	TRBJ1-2	CASRPGRVLHGYTF
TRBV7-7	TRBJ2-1	CASSLALPGTGDNEQFF
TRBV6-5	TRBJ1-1	CASSIQGVVNTEAFF
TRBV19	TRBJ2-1	CASSKGTSLLEQFF
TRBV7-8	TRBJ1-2	CASSPASGTANYGYTF
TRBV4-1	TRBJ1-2	CASSQRGSYGYTF
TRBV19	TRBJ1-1	CASSAGYTEAFF
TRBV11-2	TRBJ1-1	CASSPRIPNTEAFF
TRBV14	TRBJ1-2	CASSPPAGGYGYTF
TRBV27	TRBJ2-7	CASSSRGGRGASYEQYF
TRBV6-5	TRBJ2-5	CASRATTSGSGTYF
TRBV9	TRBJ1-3	CASSNNRDSGNTIYF
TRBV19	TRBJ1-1	CASSTQGGNTEAFF
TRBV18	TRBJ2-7	CASSPNFPSYEQYF
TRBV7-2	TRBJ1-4	CASSERARGEKLFF
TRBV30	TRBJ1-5	CAWSVHEGTYSNQPQHF
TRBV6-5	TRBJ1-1	CASSPLTKNTEAFF
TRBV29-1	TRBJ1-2	CSVEERGYGYTF
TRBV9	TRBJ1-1	CASSATGGAAEAFF
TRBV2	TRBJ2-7	CASNPVTAGGPYEQYF
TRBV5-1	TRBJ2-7	CASIKDSSSYEQYF
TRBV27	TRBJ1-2	CASSLTDGEGYTF
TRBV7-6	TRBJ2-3	CASSLGAGVTDTQYF
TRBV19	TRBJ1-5	CASSSPTSARGNQPQHF
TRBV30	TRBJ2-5	CAWSGGSEFETQYF
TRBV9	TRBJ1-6	CASSVDDISSPLHF
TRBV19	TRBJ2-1	CASSITGGREDEQFF
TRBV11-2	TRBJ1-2	CASSTQTGVAGGYTF